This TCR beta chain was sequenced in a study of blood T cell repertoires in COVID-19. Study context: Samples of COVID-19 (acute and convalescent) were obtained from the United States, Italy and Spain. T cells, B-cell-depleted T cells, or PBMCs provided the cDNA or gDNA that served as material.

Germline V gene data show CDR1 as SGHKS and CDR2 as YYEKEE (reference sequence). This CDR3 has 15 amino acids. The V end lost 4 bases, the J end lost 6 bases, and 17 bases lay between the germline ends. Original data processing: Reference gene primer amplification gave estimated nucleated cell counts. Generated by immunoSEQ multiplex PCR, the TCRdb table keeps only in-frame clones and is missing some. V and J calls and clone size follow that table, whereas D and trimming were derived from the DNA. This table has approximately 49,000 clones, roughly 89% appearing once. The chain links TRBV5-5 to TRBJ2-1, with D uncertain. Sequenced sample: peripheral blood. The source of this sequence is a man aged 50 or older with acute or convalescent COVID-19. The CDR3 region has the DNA TGTGCCAGCAGCCCCGGTCTTGATCCCCGCAATGAGCAGTTCTTC. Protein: CASSPGLDPRNEQFF. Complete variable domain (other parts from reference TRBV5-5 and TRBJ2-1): DAGVTQSPTHLIKTRGQQVTLRCSPISGHKSVSWYQQVLGQGPQFIFQYYEKEERGRGNFPDRFSARQFPNYSSELNVNALLLGDSALYLCASSPGLDPRNEQFFGPGTRLTVL.